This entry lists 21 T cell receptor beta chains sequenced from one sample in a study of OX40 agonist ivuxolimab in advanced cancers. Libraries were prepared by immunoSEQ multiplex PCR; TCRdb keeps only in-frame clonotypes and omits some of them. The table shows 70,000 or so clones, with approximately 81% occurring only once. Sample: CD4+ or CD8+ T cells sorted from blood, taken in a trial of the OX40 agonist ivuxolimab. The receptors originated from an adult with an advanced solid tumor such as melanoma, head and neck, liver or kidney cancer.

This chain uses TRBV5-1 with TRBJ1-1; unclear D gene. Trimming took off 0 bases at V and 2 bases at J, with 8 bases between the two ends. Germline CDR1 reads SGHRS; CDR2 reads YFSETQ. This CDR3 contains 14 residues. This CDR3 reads CASSLVASNTEAFF. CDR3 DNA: TGCGCCAGCAGCTTGGTGGCCAGCAACACTGAAGCTTTCTTT.

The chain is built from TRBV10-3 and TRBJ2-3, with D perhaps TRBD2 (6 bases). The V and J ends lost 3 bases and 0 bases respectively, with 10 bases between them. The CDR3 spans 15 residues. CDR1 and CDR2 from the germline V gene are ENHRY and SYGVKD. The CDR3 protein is CAISEMGLSTDTQYF. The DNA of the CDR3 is TGTGCCATCAGTGAAATGGGACTGAGCACAGATACGCAGTATTTT.

The CDR3: CASFGGANQPQHF. The CDR3 DNA reads TGTGCCAGCTTTGGAGGTGCAAATCAGCCCCAGCATTTT. This chain connects TRBV28 to TRBJ1-5; no clear D. Trimming stripped 8 bases from V and 4 bases from J, with 12 bases between. The CDR3 is 13 residues long. The germline V gene has CDR1 MDHEN and CDR2 SYDVKM.

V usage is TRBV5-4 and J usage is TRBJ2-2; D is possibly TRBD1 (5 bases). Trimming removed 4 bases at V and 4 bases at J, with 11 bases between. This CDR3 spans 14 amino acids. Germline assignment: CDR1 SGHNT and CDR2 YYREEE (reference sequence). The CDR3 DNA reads TGTGCCAGCAGCGATACAGGACCCACCGGGGAGCTGTTTTTT. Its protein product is CASSDTGPTGELFF.

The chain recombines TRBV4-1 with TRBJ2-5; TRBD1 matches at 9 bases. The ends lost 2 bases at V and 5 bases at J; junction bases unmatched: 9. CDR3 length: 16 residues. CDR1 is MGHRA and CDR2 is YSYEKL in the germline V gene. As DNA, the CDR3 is TGCGCCAGCAGCCAAACAATTACAGGGGGCTGGGAGACCCAGTACTTC. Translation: CASSQTITGGWETQYF.

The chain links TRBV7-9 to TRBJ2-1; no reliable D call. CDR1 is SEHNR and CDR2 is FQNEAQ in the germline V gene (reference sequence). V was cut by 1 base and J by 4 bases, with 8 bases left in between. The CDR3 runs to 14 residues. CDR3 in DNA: TGTGCCAGCAGCTTAGAATATCAGTACAATGAGCAGTTCTTC. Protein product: CASSLEYQYNEQFF.

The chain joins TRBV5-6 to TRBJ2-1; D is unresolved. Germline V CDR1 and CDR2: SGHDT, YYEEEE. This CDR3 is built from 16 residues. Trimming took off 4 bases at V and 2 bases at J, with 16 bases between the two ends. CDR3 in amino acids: CASSPPDLKAYNEQFF. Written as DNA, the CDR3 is TGTGCCAGCAGCCCACCCGACCTGAAGGCCTACAATGAGCAGTTCTTC.

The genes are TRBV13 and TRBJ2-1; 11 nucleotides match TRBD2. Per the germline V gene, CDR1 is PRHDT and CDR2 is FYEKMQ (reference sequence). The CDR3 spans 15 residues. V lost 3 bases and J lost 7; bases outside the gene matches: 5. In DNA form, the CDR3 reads TGTGCCAGCAGCTTCGGACTAGCGGGCAGAAATGAGCAGTTCTTC. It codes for CASSFGLAGRNEQFF.

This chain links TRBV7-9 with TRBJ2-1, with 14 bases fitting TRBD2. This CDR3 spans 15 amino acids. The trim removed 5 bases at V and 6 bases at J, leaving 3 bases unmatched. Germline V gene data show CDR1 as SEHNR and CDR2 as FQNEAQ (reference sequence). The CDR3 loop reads CASSPGLAGANEQFF. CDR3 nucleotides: TGTGCCAGCAGCCCGGGACTAGCGGGAGCCAATGAGCAGTTCTTC.

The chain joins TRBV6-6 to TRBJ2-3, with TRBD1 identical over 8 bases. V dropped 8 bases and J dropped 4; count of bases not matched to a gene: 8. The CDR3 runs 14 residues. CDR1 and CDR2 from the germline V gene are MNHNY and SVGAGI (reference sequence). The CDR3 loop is CASSGQGGPDTQYF. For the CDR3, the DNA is TGTGCCAGCTCAGGACAGGGTGGCCCAGATACGCAGTATTTT.

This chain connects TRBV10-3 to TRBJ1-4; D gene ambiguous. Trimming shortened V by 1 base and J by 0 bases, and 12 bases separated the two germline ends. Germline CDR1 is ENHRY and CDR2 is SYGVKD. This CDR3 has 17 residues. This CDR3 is CAISEYAGPATNEKLFF. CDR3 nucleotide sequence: TGTGCCATCAGTGAGTACGCAGGACCTGCAACTAATGAAAAACTGTTTTTT.

The CDR3 protein is CASSYGTRDTGELFF. In DNA, the CDR3 is TGTGCCAGCAGTTACGGGACTAGAGACACCGGGGAGCTGTTTTTT. V and J are TRBV6-6 and TRBJ2-2, with 8 bases identical to TRBD2. The germline CDR1 and CDR2 sequences are MNHNY and SVGAGI (reference sequence). Trimming cost V 2 bases and J 3 bases; bases outside gene matches: 2. The CDR3 covers 15 residues.

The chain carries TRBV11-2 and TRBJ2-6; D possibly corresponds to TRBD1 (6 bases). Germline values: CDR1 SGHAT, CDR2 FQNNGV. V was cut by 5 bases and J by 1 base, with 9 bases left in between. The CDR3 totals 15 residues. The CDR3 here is CASSRTGSGANVLTF. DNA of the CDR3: TGTGCCAGCAGCCGAACAGGGTCTGGGGCCAACGTCCTGACTTTC. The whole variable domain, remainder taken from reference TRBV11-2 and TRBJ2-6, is EAGVAQSPRYKIIEKRQSVAFWCNPISGHATLYWYQQILGQGPKLLIQFQNNGVVDDSQLPKDRFSAERLKGVDSTLKIQPAKLEDSAVYLCASSRTGSGANVLTFGAGSRLTVL.

CDR3 nucleotides: TGCAGTGCTATAGAACAAGAGACCCAGTACTTC. This translates into CSAIEQETQYF. The chain is built from TRBV20-1 and TRBJ2-5; D not resolved. V was clipped by 4 bases and J by 2 bases, with 5 bases between them. Germline CDR1 DFQATT, CDR2 SNEGSKA (reference sequence). There are 11 residues in the CDR3.

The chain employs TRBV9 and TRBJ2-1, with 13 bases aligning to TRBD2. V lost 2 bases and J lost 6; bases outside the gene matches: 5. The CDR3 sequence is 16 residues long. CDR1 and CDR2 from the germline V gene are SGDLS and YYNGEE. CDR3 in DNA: TGTGCCAGCAGCGTTATGACTAGCGGGAGGTTCAATGAGCAGTTCTTC. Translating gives CASSVMTSGRFNEQFF.

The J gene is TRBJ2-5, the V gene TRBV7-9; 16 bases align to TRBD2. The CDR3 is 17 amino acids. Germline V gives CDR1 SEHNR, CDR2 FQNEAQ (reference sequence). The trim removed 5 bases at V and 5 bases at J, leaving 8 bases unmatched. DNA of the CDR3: TGTGCCAGCAGCCAAGGGGGGACTAGCGGGAGGGGTGAGACCCAGTACTTC. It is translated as CASSQGGTSGRGETQYF.

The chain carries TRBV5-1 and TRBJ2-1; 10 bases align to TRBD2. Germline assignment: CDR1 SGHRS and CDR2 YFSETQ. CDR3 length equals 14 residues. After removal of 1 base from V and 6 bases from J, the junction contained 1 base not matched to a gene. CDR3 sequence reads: CASSLTSGINEQFF. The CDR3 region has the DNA TGCGCCAGCAGCTTGACTAGCGGGATCAATGAGCAGTTCTTC.

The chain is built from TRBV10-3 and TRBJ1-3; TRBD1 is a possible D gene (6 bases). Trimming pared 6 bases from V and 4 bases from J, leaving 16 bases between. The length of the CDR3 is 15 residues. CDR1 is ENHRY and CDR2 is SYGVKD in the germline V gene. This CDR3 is CAIRLNREGGNTIYF. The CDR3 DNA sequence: TGTGCCATCAGGCTCAACAGGGAGGGAGGAAACACCATATATTTT.

In DNA, the CDR3 is TGCGCCACCTACCGCGGGGGAGGCTACAATGAGCAGTTCTTC. Protein sequence: CATYRGGGYNEQFF. The chain carries TRBV10-2 and TRBJ2-1; 7 bases are shared with TRBD2. The germline V gene has CDR1 WSHSY and CDR2 SAAADI. V shed 10 bases and J 3 bases; nucleotides not matched to a gene: 9. The CDR3 has 14 residues.

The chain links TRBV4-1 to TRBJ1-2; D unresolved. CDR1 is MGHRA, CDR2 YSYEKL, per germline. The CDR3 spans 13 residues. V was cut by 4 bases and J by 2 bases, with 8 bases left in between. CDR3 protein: CASSLAQNYGYTF. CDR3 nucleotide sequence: TGCGCCAGCAGCCTCGCCCAAAACTATGGCTACACCTTC.

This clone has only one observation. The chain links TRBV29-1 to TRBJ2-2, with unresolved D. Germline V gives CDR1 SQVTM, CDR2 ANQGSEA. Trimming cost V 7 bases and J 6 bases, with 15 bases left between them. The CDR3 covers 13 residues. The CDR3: CSATTVVSGELFF. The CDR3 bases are TGCAGCGCCACCACGGTCGTTTCCGGGGAGCTGTTTTTT.